Presented here are 26 T cell receptor beta chains from one specimen sequenced in a study of cytomegalovirus exposure and HLA in healthy donors. Both 60 Vbeta primers and 13 Jbeta primers went into the PCR. Libraries were prepared by immunoSEQ multiplex PCR; TCRdb keeps only in-frame clonotypes and omits some of them. The sample spans 80,000 to 100,000 clones; the ten largest clones claim roughly 15%. The sequencing sample was made of PBMCs. These receptor sequences come from a man aged 45-65 years in good health and CMV-seropositive.

The chain joins TRBV7-8 to TRBJ2-5; TRBD1 matches 10 bases. Germline trimming cut 3 bases from V and 5 bases from J; bases unmatched to any gene: 12. The CDR3 runs to 17 residues. CDR1 and CDR2 (germline): SGHVS, FQNEAQ. The CDR3 coding sequence is TGTGCCAGCAGCTTTAGACGACCGACAGGGGGCGGTGAGACCCAGTACTTC. Protein sequence: CASSFRRPTGGGETQYF.

The genes are TRBV7-5 and TRBJ1-1; whether TRBD1, the table's D call, matches the DNA was not checked. TRBV7-5 is a listed pseudogene. The CDR3 has 13 amino acids. CDR3: CARSLEGQTGTFF. DNA for the CDR3: TGTGCCAGAAGCTTAGAGGGACAGACCGGGACTTTCTTT.

The genes are TRBV11-3 and TRBJ2-1, with D perhaps matching TRBD2 (6 bases). The CDR3 contains 13 residues. The V end was cut by 5 bases, the J end by 8 bases, with 13 bases between. Germline V CDR1 and CDR2: SGHNT, YENEEA. CDR3 nucleotides: TGTGCCAGCAGCCCGGACTATTACGATGAGCAGTTCTTC. This codes for CASSPDYYDEQFF.

This chain's CDR3 is CASSLDRPDTIYF. CDR3 DNA: TGCGCCAGCAGCTTGGACAGGCCGGACACCATATATTTT. The chain employs TRBV5-1 and TRBJ1-3, with a possible D match to TRBD1 (5 bases). The CDR3 is made up of 13 amino acids. Germline CDR1 SGHRS, CDR2 YFSETQ. V was cut by 0 bases and J by 8 bases, with 9 bases left in between.

The chain uses TRBV19 and TRBJ1-5, with TRBD1 matching 7 bases. The V and J ends lost 3 bases and 2 bases, in that order; junction bases with no gene match: 13. Germline loops: CDR1 LNHDA, CDR2 SQIVND (reference sequence). There are 18 residues in the CDR3. In nucleotides, the CDR3 is TGTGCCAGTAGTATGCATGGGGACAGTCTAATCGGCAATCAGCCCCAGCATTTT. The encoded protein is CASSMHGDSLIGNQPQHF.

This rearrangement joins TRBV7-2 to TRBJ2-5; a possible D gene is TRBD2 (5 bases). The V end lost 6 bases, the J end lost 4 bases, and 21 bases lay between the germline ends. The germline gives CDR1 SGHTA, CDR2 FQGNSA. This CDR3 comprises 16 residues. The CDR3 sequence: CASSREFVGAGETQYF. DNA for the CDR3: TGTGCCAGCAGTCGGGAATTCGTGGGAGCAGGAGAGACCCAGTACTTC.

The chain has TRBV4-3 and TRBJ2-3; perhaps TRBD2 as D (5 bases). In germline, CDR1 is LGHNA, CDR2 YSLEER. The CDR3 consists of 15 residues. The germline V and J ends were trimmed by 1 base and 2 bases, with 10 bases remaining between them. Here the CDR3 DNA reads TGCGCCAGCAGCCAAGCCGGACTGAACACAGATACGCAGTATTTT. Its protein is CASSQAGLNTDTQYF.

By frequency, this clone registers medium-sized (0.01 to 0.1%). This sample includes further DNA sequences coding for the same CDR3. This chain uses TRBV28 with TRBJ2-3; 14 bases agree with TRBD2. Germline CDR1 reads MDHEN; CDR2 reads SYDVKM. This CDR3 spans 15 amino acids. V lost 7 bases to trimming and J lost 4 bases; unmatched junction nucleotides: 4. The CDR3 DNA is TGTGCCAGCATGGGACTAGCGGGAGTTGCAGATACGCAGTATTTT. The encoded protein is CASMGLAGVADTQYF.

With regard to this clone: An end of the junction does not agree with germline; a read error may underlie this. The rearrangement uses TRBV30 and TRBJ1-1; D might be TRBD1 (6 bases). CDR1 is GTSNPN, CDR2 SVGIG, per germline (reference sequence). This CDR3 has 12 residues. CDR3 loop: CAWRGGGTETFF. CDR3 coding DNA: TGTGCCTGGAGAGGCGGGGGCACTGAAACTTTCTTT.

V gene TRBV6-6 combines with J gene TRBJ2-1; no definite D call. CDR3 length: 14 amino acids. Germline V CDR1 and CDR2: MNHNY, SVGAGI (reference sequence). Trimming pared 7 bases from V and 6 bases from J, leaving 16 bases between. The DNA of the CDR3 is TGTGCCAGCAAGGTTGGCGGCCCGGGCAATGAGCAGTTCTTC. Translation: CASKVGGPGNEQFF.

V and J are TRBV5-4 and TRBJ2-7; maybe TRBD1 (5 bases). The ends were cut back, 4 bases at V and 4 bases at J, with 15 bases in the middle. This CDR3 spans 14 amino acids. CDR1 is SGHNT and CDR2 is YYREEE in the germline V gene (reference sequence). CDR3 coding DNA: TGTGCCAGCAGCGATGACCATAGGGGATACGAGCAGTACTTC. This codes for CASSDDHRGYEQYF.

V and J are TRBV27 and TRBJ1-5; 7 positions match TRBD1. V trimming: 6 bases; J trimming: 0 bases; junction bases outside the gene matches: 5. This CDR3 is built from 15 residues. Germline values: CDR1 MNHEY, CDR2 SMNVEV (reference sequence). The CDR3 region has the DNA TGTGCCAGCAGCCGGGGACAGTATAGCAATCAGCCCCAGCATTTT. It specifies CASSRGQYSNQPQHF.

The rearrangement uses TRBV11-2 and TRBJ2-5; 8 nucleotides align to TRBD2. This CDR3 contains 14 residues. CDR1 is SGHAT, CDR2 FQNNGV, per germline. V lost 5 bases and J lost 4; bases outside the gene matches: 6. DNA for the CDR3: TGTGCCAGCAGCCCCGTAGCGGGATTAGAGACCCAGTACTTC. Translated, it gives CASSPVAGLETQYF.

The chain employs TRBV7-6 and TRBJ2-3; 7 bases line up with TRBD1. J was trimmed by 11 bases and V by 3 bases; bases with no gene match: 5. The CDR3 is made up of 12 amino acids. From germline, CDR1 is SGHVS and CDR2 FNYEAQ. The CDR3 region is CASSLRDSMQYF. CDR3 sequence (DNA): TGTGCCAGCAGCTTGAGGGACAGCATGCAGTATTTT.

The J gene is TRBJ1-2, the V gene TRBV7-9; D might be TRBD1 (5 bases). CDR3 length: 13 amino acids. Between the trimmed V and J ends, which lost 6 bases and 4 bases, there was a span of 12 bases. Germline V gene data show CDR1 as SEHNR and CDR2 as FQNEAQ (reference sequence). The CDR3 DNA follows: TGTGCCAGCAGTTCAGGGCTCCCCTATGGCTACACCTTC. It is translated as CASSSGLPYGYTF.

The gene calls are TRBV7-2 and TRBJ1-5, with TRBD1 as a possible D gene (6 bases). The CDR3 totals 13 residues. Trimming stripped 1 base from V and 12 bases from J, with 13 bases between. The germline CDR1 and CDR2 sequences are SGHTA and FQGNSA. CDR3 coding DNA: TGTGCCAGCAGCTTAGAACAGGGTGTGTACCAGCATTTT. Protein sequence: CASSLEQGVYQHF.

The chain employs TRBV5-1 and TRBJ2-1, with a tentative D call TRBD1 (6 bases). The CDR3 covers 16 residues. V dropped 0 bases and J dropped 3 bases, with 13 bases sitting between them. Germline lookup yields CDR1 SGHRS and CDR2 YFSETQ. The CDR3 DNA is TGCGCCAGCAGCTTGGAACTGGACAGTGGCTACAATGAGCAGTTCTTC. Translated: CASSLELDSGYNEQFF.

This chain joins TRBV7-9 and TRBJ2-7; D unresolved. The germline V gene has CDR1 SEHNR and CDR2 FQNEAQ (reference sequence). The CDR3 runs to 12 residues. Trimming cost V 8 bases and J 2 bases, with 10 bases left between them. The CDR3 nucleotides are TGTGCCAGCGGAGTCCTCACCTACGAGCAGTACTTC. Protein sequence: CASGVLTYEQYF.

The chain carries TRBV7-9 and TRBJ2-7; weak D call: TRBD1 (6 bases). Looked up from germline, CDR1 is SEHNR and CDR2 is FQNEAQ (reference sequence). This CDR3 spans 16 amino acids. The germline V and J ends were trimmed by 5 bases and 2 bases, with 19 bases remaining between them. The CDR3 reads CASSRLSGVHTYEQYV. DNA of the CDR3: TGTGCCAGCAGCCGTTTATCAGGGGTTCATACCTACGAGCAGTACGTC.

The chain recombines TRBV5-1 with TRBJ1-5; 8 bases are a match to TRBD1. Trimming cost V 4 bases and J 2 bases; bases outside gene matches: 5. Germline-derived CDR1 and CDR2 are SGHRS and YFSETQ. The CDR3 extends over 15 amino acids. The CDR3 here is CASSPGQGGNQPQHF. CDR3 coding DNA: TGCGCCAGCAGCCCCGGACAGGGAGGCAATCAGCCCCAGCATTTT.

The chain recombines TRBV19 with TRBJ2-5, with D possibly being TRBD2 (5 bases). From germline, CDR1 is LNHDA and CDR2 SQIVND (reference sequence). Trimming cost V 3 bases and J 4 bases, with 12 bases left between them. The CDR3 totals 14 residues. The CDR3 DNA sequence: TGTGCCAGTAGTATTTTGGGTGAGGGAGAGACCCAGTACTTC. Translation gives CASSILGEGETQYF.

The J gene is TRBJ1-1, the V gene TRBV6-5; possibly TRBD1 for D (5 bases). Germline values: CDR1 MNHEY, CDR2 SVGAGI. V gave up 2 bases and J gave up 5 bases, with 15 bases separating them. The CDR3 consists of 15 residues. Here the CDR3 DNA reads TGTGCCAGCAGTTACGTCCAGGGCGTTTGGACTGAAGCTTTCTTT. Protein sequence: CASSYVQGVWTEAFF.

The V call is TRBV4-1, the J call TRBJ1-4, with a weak D call TRBD1 (6 bases). The CDR3 is 16 amino acids. Germline V CDR1 and CDR2: MGHRA, YSYEKL. Trimming stripped 4 bases from V and 5 bases from J, with 17 bases between. The CDR3 loop reads CASSRPRQDLNEKLFF. The CDR3 nucleotides read TGCGCCAGCAGCCGACCACGACAGGACCTCAATGAAAAACTGTTTTTT.

CDR3 in DNA: TGTGCCATCAGCCCGGGACTAGCTCCGACCCATGAGCAGTTCTTC. Protein: CAISPGLAPTHEQFF. J is TRBJ2-1 and V is TRBV10-3, with 9 bases identical to TRBD2. CDR3 length equals 15 residues. V shed 6 bases, J shed 8 bases, and the junction held 11 bases outside the gene matches. Germline V gene data show CDR1 as ENHRY and CDR2 as SYGVKD.

The rearrangement joins TRBV7-2 to TRBJ2-5; D possibly corresponds to TRBD2 (5 bases). V lost 5 bases, J lost 8 bases, and 15 bases lay in between. Germline V gene sequence: CDR1 SGHTA, CDR2 FQGNSA. The CDR3 is 13 residues long. The CDR3 loop is CASSLRGRRTQYF. The CDR3 nucleotides are TGTGCCAGCAGCCTGCGAGGGCGGAGAACCCAGTACTTC.

The V call is TRBV27, the J call TRBJ2-1; TRBD2 matches at 9 bases. Germline V gene lookup returns CDR1 MNHEY and CDR2 SMNVEV (reference sequence). With 6 bases clipped from V and 3 bases from J, the junction kept 12 bases outside the gene matches. The CDR3 runs 17 residues. CDR3 in amino acids: CASRLSGAGGLYNEQFF. The CDR3 DNA follows: TGTGCCAGCAGACTTAGCGGAGCGGGAGGCCTCTACAATGAGCAGTTCTTC.